The rows below give T cell receptor beta chains drawn from one sample of a study of beta chain features in type 1 diabetes. This table comes from immunoSEQ multiplex PCR, and its TCRdb copy is limited to in-frame clones, with some not included. The sample shows 810,000 or so clones, roughly 17% of them seen only once. Sequenced material: naive CD4+ T cells from blood. The receptors were gathered from a woman aged 18-29 years in good health. CDR3s include the opening cysteine and the closing phenylalanine or tryptophan. A D gene is named only where the DNA matches it firmly. Not all rows give a size; the values are once, few, many and, for expanded clones, a class.

-	once	TRBV5-1	TRBJ1-5	TGCGCCAGCAGCTTGGGGGACCCCAGCAATCAGCCCCAGCATTTT	CASSLGDPSNQPQHF
-	-	TRBV6-1	TRBJ1-2	TGTGCCAGCACGGACACGTATGGCTACACCTTC	CASTDTYGYTF
-	-	TRBV9	TRBJ2-5	TGTGCCAGCAGCGAAGGGGGACAAGAGACCCAGTACTTC	CASSEGGQETQYF
-	-	TRBV7-2	TRBJ2-3	TGTGCCAGCAGCTTATCTGGTCTGGCAGGCACAGATACGCAGTATTTT	CASSLSGLAGTDTQYF
TRBD1	-	TRBV9	TRBJ2-1	TGTGCCAGCAGCGTAGCCGTTGTAGGACAGGGACTCGATGAGCAGTTCTTC	CASSVAVVGQGLDEQFF
-	-	TRBV11-2	TRBJ2-7	TGTGCCAGCAGCTTACTACCCACCTACCCCTACGAGCAGTACTTC	CASSLLPTYPYEQYF
-	few	TRBV2	TRBJ1-1	TGTGCCAGCAGTGTAGCCGGTACAGGGTGGGAACTTGATGAAGCTTTCTTT	CASSVAGTGWELDEAFF
-	-	TRBV6-6	TRBJ2-4	TGTGCCAGCACCAACTCCGGGAACCGGATCCTCTTC	CASTNSGNRILF
-	-	TRBV6-5	TRBJ2-7	TGTGCCAGCAGTTACGGAACTGGCCCTACCTACGAGCAGTACTTC	CASSYGTGPTYEQYF
-	few	TRBV18	TRBJ1-4	TGTGCCAGCTCACCGATTCAAACGGGCCACTGGGCAGAAAAACTGTTTTTT	CASSPIQTGHWAEKLFF
TRBD1	-	TRBV4-3	TRBJ2-6	TGCGCCAGCAGCCTAAGACAGGGGATGGGCTCTGGGGCCAACGTCCTGACTTTC	CASSLRQGMGSGANVLTF
TRBD1	few	TRBV19	TRBJ2-5	TGTGCCAGTAGTACTCAGGGGGCAGAGACCCAGTACTTC	CASSTQGAETQYF
TRBD2	few	TRBV5-4	TRBJ2-5	TGTGCCAGCAGCTTGGCCACTAGCGGGAGGCCCCTCCAAGAGACCCAGTACTTC	CASSLATSGRPLQETQYF
-	-	TRBV10-3	TRBJ2-3	TGTGCCAGCAGTTACCCTACGACAGATGCAGATACGCAGTATTTT	CASSYPTTDADTQYF
TRBD1	few	TRBV12-5	TRBJ2-1	TGTGCTAGTGGCCCGGGACAGGGGGCGTGGAATGAGCAGTTCTTC	CASGPGQGAWNEQFF
-	few	TRBV7-9	TRBJ2-1	TGTGCCAGCATGGGGGACTTTTCCAATGAGCAGTTCTTC	CASMGDFSNEQFF
TRBD1	few	TRBV28	TRBJ2-7	TGTGCCAGCAGGCATGGGACAGGAACTTCCTACGAGCAGTACTTC	CASRHGTGTSYEQYF
-	few	TRBV4-3	TRBJ2-2	TGCGCCAGCAGCCACGCCGGGACCCTAAACACCGGGGAGCTGTTTTTT	CASSHAGTLNTGELFF
TRBD2	-	TRBV18	TRBJ2-1	TGTGCCAGCTCACCACCCCTCGTGCGGGGACTAGCGGAACACAATGAGCAGTTCTTC	CASSPPLVRGLAEHNEQFF
TRBD1	few	TRBV5-4	TRBJ2-1	TGTGCCAGCAACCTCCGGGACAGCTACAATGAGCAGTTCTTC	CASNLRDSYNEQFF
-	many	TRBV19	TRBJ2-1	TGTGCCAGTAGTATCCCGGACCCCGGATCCTACAATGAGCAGTTCTTC	CASSIPDPGSYNEQFF
-	-	TRBV4-3	TRBJ1-2	TGCGCCAGCAGCCAAGAAGAGTCCACAACGGGAGGCTACACCTTC	CASSQEESTTGGYTF
-	-	TRBV7-9	TRBJ1-1	TGTGCCAGCAGCTTATTTGAGAACACTGAAGCTTTCTTT	CASSLFENTEAFF
-	few	TRBV11-3	TRBJ2-1	TGTGCCAGCAGCTTAGGACCAAGAAATAACTACAATGAGCAGTTCTTC	CASSLGPRNNYNEQFF
TRBD2	-	TRBV6-5	TRBJ2-7	TGTGCCATCAGTAACCTAGCGGGAGGCGCCTACGAGCAGTACTTC	CAISNLAGGAYEQYF
-	-	TRBV4-2	TRBJ2-7	TGTGCCAGCAGCCAACGTTCCGATCCGGGGACCCTCTACGAGCAGTACTTC	CASSQRSDPGTLYEQYF
TRBD2	few	TRBV7-9	TRBJ2-1	TGTGCCAGCAGCCGGACTAGCGGGAGTTTAGGGGCTGAGCAGTTCTTC	CASSRTSGSLGAEQFF
-	-	TRBV15	TRBJ2-5	TGTGCCACCAGCAGTAGAGGGGAGTGGGCAGAGACCCAGTACTTC	CATSSRGEWAETQYF
TRBD2	few	TRBV7-2	TRBJ2-1	TGTGCCAGCAGCGGCGGGACTATCTACAATGAGCAGTTCTTC	CASSGGTIYNEQFF
TRBD1	few	TRBV4-3	TRBJ2-1	TGCGCCAGCAGCCTTTTAAGTCAGGGGGCAAACAATGAGCAGTTCTTC	CASSLLSQGANNEQFF
-	few	TRBV28	TRBJ2-1	TGTGCCAGCAGTCCAGGTCCTAGAATCAATGAGCAGTTCTTC	CASSPGPRINEQFF
-	few	TRBV18	TRBJ2-7	TGTGCCAGCTCCCCGTCACTCTCCTACGAGCAGTACTTC	CASSPSLSYEQYF
TRBD2	few	TRBV28	TRBJ2-1	TGTGCCAGCAGTCCCCGACTAGCGGGAGACTACAATGAGCAGTTCTTC	CASSPRLAGDYNEQFF